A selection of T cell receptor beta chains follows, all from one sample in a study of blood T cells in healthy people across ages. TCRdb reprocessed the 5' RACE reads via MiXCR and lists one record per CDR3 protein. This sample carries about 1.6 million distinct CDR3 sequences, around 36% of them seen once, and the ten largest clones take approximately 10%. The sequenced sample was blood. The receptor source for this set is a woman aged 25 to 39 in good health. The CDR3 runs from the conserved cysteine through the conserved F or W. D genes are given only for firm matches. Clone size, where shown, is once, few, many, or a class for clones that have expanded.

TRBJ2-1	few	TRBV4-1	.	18	TGCGCCAGCAGCCAAGAGGGGGGTCTCTCCAGCTCCTACAATGAGCAGTTCTTC	CASSQEGGLSSSYNEQFF
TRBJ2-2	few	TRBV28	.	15	TGTGCCAGCACCTCCCGTTGGCTTAACACCGGGGAGCTGTTTTTT	CASTSRWLNTGELFF
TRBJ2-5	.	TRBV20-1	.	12	TGCAGTACTACGGTACAAGGAGAGACCCAGTACTTC	CSTTVQGETQYF
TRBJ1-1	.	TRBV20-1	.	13	TGCAGTGCTAGGTCGGACAAAAACACTGAAGCTTTCTTT	CSARSDKNTEAFF
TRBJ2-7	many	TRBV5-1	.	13	TGCGCCAGCAGCCCGTCGACAGTCTACGAGCAGTACTTC	CASSPSTVYEQYF
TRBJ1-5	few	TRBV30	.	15	TGTGCCTGGAGTGTAGGGGCAGGGAGCAATCAGCCCCAGCATTTT	CAWSVGAGSNQPQHF
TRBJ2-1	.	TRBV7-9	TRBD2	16	TGTGCCAGCAGCTTAGTTTTGGGACTAGCGGGGGTAGAGCAGTTCTTC	CASSLVLGLAGVEQFF
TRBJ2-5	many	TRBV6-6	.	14	TGTGCCAGCAGTTACGACCGGGGCGGAGAGACCCAGTACTTC	CASSYDRGGETQYF
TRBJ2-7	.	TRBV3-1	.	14	TGTGCCAGCAGCCAACTAGATGTCCGCTACGAGCAGTACTTC	CASSQLDVRYEQYF
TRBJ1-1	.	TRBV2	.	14	TGTGCCAGCACTGGCAGAAAAATGAACACTGAAGCTTTCTTT	CASTGRKMNTEAFF